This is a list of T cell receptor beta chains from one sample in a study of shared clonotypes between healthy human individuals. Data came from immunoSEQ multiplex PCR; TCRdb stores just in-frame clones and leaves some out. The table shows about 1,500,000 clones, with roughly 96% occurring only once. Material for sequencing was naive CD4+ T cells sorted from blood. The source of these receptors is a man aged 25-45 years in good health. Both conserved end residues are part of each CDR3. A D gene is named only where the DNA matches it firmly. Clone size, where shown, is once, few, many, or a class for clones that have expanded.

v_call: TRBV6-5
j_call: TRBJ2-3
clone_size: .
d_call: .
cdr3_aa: CASSGLSTDTQYF
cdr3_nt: TGTGCCAGCAGCGGACTTAGCACAGATACGCAGTATTTT

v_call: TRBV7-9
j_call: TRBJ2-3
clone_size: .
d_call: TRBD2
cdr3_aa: CASTLAGEKDTQYF
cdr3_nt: TGTGCCAGCACCCTAGCGGGAGAGAAAGATACGCAGTATTTT

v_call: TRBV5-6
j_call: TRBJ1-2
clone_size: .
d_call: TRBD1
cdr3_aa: CASSWGQGGYTF
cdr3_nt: TGTGCCAGCAGCTGGGGACAGGGTGGCTACACCTTC

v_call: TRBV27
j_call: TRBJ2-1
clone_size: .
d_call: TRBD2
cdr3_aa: CASSRAGGRLNEQFF
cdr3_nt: TGTGCCAGCAGCAGAGCGGGAGGTCGGCTCAATGAGCAGTTCTTC

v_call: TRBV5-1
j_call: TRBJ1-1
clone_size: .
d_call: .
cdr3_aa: CASSLGSADTEAFF
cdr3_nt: TGCGCCAGCAGCTTAGGGTCTGCGGACACTGAAGCTTTCTTT

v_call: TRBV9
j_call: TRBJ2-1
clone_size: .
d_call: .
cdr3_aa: CVLGSYNEQFF
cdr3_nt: TGTGTTCTTGGATCCTACAATGAGCAGTTCTTC

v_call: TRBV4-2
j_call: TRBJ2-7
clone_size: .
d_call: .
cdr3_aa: CASSQGWEGSYEQYF
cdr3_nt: TGTGCCAGCAGCCAAGGGTGGGAAGGCTCCTACGAGCAGTACTTC

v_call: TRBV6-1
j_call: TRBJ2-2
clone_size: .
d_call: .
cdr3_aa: CASSASGQNTGELFF
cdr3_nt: TGTGCCAGCAGTGCCTCGGGACAAAACACCGGGGAGCTGTTTTTT

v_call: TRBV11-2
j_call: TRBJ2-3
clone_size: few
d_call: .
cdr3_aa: CASSLEAWSFPTPSDTQYF
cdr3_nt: TGTGCCAGCAGCTTAGAGGCGTGGAGTTTTCCTACTCCTTCAGATACGCAGTATTTT

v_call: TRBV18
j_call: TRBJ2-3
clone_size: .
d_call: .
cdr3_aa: CASSGGADTQYF
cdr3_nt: TGTGCCAGCTCGGGCGGGGCAGATACGCAGTATTTT

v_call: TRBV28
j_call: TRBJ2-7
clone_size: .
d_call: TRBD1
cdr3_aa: CASSIWDRANEQYF
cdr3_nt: TGTGCCAGCAGTATATGGGACAGGGCCAACGAGCAGTACTTC